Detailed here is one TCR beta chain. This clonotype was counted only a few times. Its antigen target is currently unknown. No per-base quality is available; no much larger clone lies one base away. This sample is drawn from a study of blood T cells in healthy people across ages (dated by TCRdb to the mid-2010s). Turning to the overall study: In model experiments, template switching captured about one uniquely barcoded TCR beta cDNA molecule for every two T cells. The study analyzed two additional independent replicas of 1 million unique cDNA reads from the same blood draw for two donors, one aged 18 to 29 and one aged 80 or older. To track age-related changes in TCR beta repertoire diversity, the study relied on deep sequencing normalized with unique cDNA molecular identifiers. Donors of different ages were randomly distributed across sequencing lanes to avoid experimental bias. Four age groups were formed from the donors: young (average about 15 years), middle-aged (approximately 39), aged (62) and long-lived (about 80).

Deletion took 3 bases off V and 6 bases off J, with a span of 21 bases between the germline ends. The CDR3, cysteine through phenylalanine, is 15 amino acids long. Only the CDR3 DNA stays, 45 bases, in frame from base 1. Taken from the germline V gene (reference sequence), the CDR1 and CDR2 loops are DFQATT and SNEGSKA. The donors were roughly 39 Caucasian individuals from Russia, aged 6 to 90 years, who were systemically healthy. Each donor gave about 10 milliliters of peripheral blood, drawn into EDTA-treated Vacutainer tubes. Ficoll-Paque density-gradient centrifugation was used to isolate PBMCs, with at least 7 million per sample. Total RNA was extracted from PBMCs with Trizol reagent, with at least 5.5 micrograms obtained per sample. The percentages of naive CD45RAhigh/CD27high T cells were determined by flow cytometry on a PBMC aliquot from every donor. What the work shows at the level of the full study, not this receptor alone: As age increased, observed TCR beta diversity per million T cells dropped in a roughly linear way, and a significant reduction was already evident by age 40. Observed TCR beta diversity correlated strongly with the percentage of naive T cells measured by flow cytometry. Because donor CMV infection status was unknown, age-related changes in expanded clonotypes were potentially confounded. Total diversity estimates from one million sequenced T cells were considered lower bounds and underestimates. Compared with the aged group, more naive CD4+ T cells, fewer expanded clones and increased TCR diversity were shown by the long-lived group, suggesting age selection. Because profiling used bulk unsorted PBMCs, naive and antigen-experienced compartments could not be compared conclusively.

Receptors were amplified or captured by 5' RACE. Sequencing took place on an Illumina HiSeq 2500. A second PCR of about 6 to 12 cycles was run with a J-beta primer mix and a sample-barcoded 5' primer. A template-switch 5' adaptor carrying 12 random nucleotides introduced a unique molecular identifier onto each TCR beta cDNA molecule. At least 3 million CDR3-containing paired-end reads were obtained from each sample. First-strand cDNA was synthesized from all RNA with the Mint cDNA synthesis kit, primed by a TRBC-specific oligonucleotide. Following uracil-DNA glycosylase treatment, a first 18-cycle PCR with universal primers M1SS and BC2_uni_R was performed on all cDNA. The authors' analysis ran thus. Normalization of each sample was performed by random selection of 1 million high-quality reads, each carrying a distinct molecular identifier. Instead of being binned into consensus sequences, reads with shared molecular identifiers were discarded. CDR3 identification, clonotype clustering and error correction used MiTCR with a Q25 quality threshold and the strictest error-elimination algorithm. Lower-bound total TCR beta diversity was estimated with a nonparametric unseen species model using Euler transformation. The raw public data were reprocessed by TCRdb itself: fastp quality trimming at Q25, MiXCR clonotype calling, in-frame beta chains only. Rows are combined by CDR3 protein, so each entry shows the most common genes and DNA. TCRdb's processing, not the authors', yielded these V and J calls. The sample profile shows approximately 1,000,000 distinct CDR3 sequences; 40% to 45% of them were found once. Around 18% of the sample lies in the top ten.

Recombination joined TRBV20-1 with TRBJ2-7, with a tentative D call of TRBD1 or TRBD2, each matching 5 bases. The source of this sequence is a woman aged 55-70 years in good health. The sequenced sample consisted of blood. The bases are TGCAGTGCTAGTTTCCTACCGGGCTTTGGGGGCGAGCAGTACTTC. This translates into CSASFLPGFGGEQYF.